This T cell receptor beta chain was captured in a study of T cell repertoires in cytomegalovirus infection. Overall study findings and caveats: HLA-C-restricted, CMV-specific TCR beta clonotypes were dominant ex vivo.

From germline, CDR1 is MNHEY and CDR2 SVGAGI. The CDR3 has 14 amino acids. After removal of 9 bases from V and 5 bases from J, the junction contained 11 bases not matched to a gene. TCRdb called the reads again in MiXCR, with one record for every CDR3 protein. Of around 19,000 distinct CDR3 sequences listed, 35% to 45% are singletons. As to this clonotype: Antigen unknown.

The gene calls are TRBV6-5 and TRBJ1-2; 8 nucleotides match TRBD1. This specimen consisted of CD8+ T cells from cultured PBMCs, obtained from culture after CMV antigen stimulation. This receptor was identified in a human donor in good health (CMV status not recorded). Some clones in this sample may be carry-over from other donors' samples. The CDR3 spells CASISGQAGYGYTF. The CDR3 coding sequence is TGTGCCAGTATCTCGGGACAGGCTGGGTATGGCTACACCTTC.